This record looks at one T cell receptor (beta chain) sequence and its context. Its antigen is unknown. Within one base of it there is no much larger clone, and no base qualities were kept. What this sample's time point label stands for: baseline, week 1 (first vaccination visit). The treatment or condition label of this sample denotes: pre-vaccination baseline after standard-of-care therapy. All donors had newly diagnosed IDH1-mutant astrocytomas of WHO grade 3 or 4 that showed loss of nuclear ATRX. The samples were drawn from NOA16, a multicentre, single-arm, open-label phase I trial in Germany that tested a mutant IDH1 peptide vaccine in humans for the first time. Blood drawn at visit V03 was used as the baseline sample for immunogenicity testing. The DNeasy Blood and Tissue Kit was used to extract genomic DNA from EDTA blood for TCRB sequencing. The source of the sample is a study of a mutant IDH1 vaccine in newly diagnosed glioma (dated by TCRdb to about 2021). Regarding the study in general: The 32 treated patients were 62.5% male and about 40% female, with a mean age of approximately 38 years. Peripheral blood samples were drawn at six visits, namely V03 (baseline), V05, V07, V10, V12 and V13. Longitudinal TCRB deep sequencing was performed for approximately 24 treated patients wherever samples were available for exploratory analyses. Prior to enrollment, patients had been given standard therapy consisting of radiotherapy alone, temozolomide alone, or radiochemotherapy with temozolomide, with the combination given to most patients. Broad study findings and their caveats: According to the authors, sample limitations meant that analyses of patient blood samples could not be reproduced. No apparent relationship was observed between pseudoprogression and alterations in the top peripheral T cell clonotypes detected by TCRB sequencing. Immune responses induced by the vaccine were seen in roughly 95% of patients across multiple MHC alleles. PBMC samples for TCRB deep sequencing were selected based on availability.

Looking up the germline V gene (reference sequence) yields CDR1 SEHNR and CDR2 FQNEAQ. The CDR3 spans 15 residues, from the cysteine through the phenylalanine. The DNA shown is the 45-base CDR3, in frame from base 1. Germline trimming amounts to 2 bases on V and 4 bases on J, with 4 as the count of junction bases outside the gene matches. Libraries were prepared through the immunoSEQ multiplex PCR assay. Rearranged TCR beta chain sequences were amplified using the hsTCRB Kit according to the manufacturer's protocol. TCRB libraries were sequenced on an Illumina MiSeq. As for the authors' bioinformatics: Demultiplexing, trimming and gene mapping were performed with the kit vendor's proprietary platform. The table was pulled from immuneACCESS by TCRdb, which kept in-frame rearrangements only. Such tables lose some clones; where checked, under half of the loss comes from unresolved V genes, and the rest has no known cause. The V and J calls and clone size were taken over from that table, and D and trimming were inferred from the DNA. Here the sample has some 67,000 clones; over 70% occur a single time. Around 4.5% of the sample belongs to the ten largest clones.

The rearrangement combines TRBV7-9 with TRBJ2-5; 10 junctional bases match TRBD2. Sequenced here: peripheral blood mononuclear cells (PBMCs), sampled from a glioma patient treated with radiotherapy, temozolomide or both. The receptor was isolated from a woman between 18 and 30 years old with glioma. Some clones in this sample may be carry-over from other donors' samples. The DNA sequence is given as TGTGCCAGCAGCTTACCCGGGACTAGCGTAGAGACCCAGTACTTC. Protein translation: CASSLPGTSVETQYF.